One sample yielded the 5 T cell receptor beta chains listed below, sequenced in a study of molecular identifiers for immune sequencing clone quantification. TCRdb re-called the PCR reads through MiXCR, storing one row per CDR3 protein. This table has 400,000 to 600,000 distinct CDR3 sequences, 25% appearing once. The specimen sequenced was naive CD8+ T cells from blood, with Jurkat cell RNA spiked in. Subset specified: FACS-sorted CD8+CD4-CCR7+CD45RA+ naive T cells. All receptors come from a human donor in good health. Some libraries in this study had Jurkat cell RNA spiked in.

With regard to this clonotype: One junction end disagrees with the germline gene, perhaps due to a read error. The CDR3: CSVDLAGVPKTQYF. CDR3 DNA: TGCAGCGTTGATTTAGCGGGAGTGCCCAAGACGCAGTACTTC. The V gene is TRBV29-1, the J gene TRBJ2-5; 9 nucleotides align to TRBD2. Per the germline V gene, CDR1 is SQVTM and CDR2 is ANQGSEA. The CDR3 length is 14 residues. Supplemented by reference TRBV29-1 and TRBJ2-5, the full variable domain reads SAVISQKPSRDICQRGTSLTIQCQVDSQVTMMFWYRQQPGQSLTLIATANQGSEATYESGFVIDKFPISRPNLTFSTLTVSNMSPEDSSIYLCSVDLAGVPKTQYFGPGTRLLVL.

The sample holds one count of this clonotype. The V gene is TRBV6-2 or TRBV6-3, the J gene TRBJ2-1; D not certain. The length of the CDR3 is 16 residues. V gave up 0 bases and J gave up 5 bases, with 14 bases separating them. Germline CDR1 MNHEY, CDR2 SVGEGT. The CDR3 reads CASSYSHPSYNNEQFF. The CDR3 coding sequence is TGTGCCAGCAGTTACTCCCATCCAAGTTATAACAATGAGCAGTTCTTC.

The chain couples TRBV6-2 or TRBV6-3 to TRBJ1-5, with D unclear. Trimming shortened V by 8 bases and J by 0 bases, and 11 bases separated the two germline ends. Per germline, CDR1 MNHEY and CDR2 SVGEGT. CDR3 length: 14 amino acids. The CDR3 spells CASRTDYSNQPQHF. CDR3 nucleotides: TGTGCCAGCCGGACGGATTATAGCAATCAGCCCCAGCATTTT.

Only one count was recorded for this clonotype. The rearrangement joins TRBV19 to TRBJ2-1; D uncertain. V lost 3 bases and J 8 bases, leaving 11 bases between the germline ends. Germline-derived CDR1 and CDR2 are LNHDA and SQIVND (reference sequence). This CDR3 has 13 amino acids. CDR3 nucleotides: TGTGCCAGTAGTATGGGGATTGGGGATGAGCAGTTCTTC. Translated: CASSMGIGDEQFF.

V usage is TRBV5-1 and J usage is TRBJ2-7; weak D call: TRBD2 (5 bases). CDR1 and CDR2 (germline): SGHRS, YFSETQ. The V end was cut by 4 bases, the J end by 7 bases, with 18 bases between. The CDR3 consists of 14 residues. This CDR3 is CASSADSGSGEQYF. The CDR3, as DNA: TGCGCCAGCAGCGCCGATTCGGGGTCTGGGGAGCAGTACTTC.